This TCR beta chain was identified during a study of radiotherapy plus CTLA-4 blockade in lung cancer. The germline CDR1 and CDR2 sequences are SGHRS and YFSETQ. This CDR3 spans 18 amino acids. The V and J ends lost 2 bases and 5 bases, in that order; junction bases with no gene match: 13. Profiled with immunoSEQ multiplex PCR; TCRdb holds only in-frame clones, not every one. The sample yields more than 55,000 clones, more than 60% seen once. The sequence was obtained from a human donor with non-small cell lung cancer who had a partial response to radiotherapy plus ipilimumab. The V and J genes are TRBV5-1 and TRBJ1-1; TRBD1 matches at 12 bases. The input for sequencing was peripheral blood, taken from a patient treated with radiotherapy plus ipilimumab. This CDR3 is CASSLVGQGATIGTEAFF. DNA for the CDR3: TGCGCCAGCAGCTTAGTGGGACAGGGGGCGACGATAGGGACTGAAGCTTTCTTT.